This is a list of T cell receptor beta chains from one sample in a study of blood T cell repertoires in COVID-19. Libraries were prepared by immunoSEQ multiplex PCR; TCRdb keeps only in-frame clonotypes and omits some of them. The table shows around 190,000 clones, with 70% to 90% occurring only once. Sequenced input: peripheral blood. These TCRs come from a woman older than 75 with acute or convalescent COVID-19. CDR3s include the opening cysteine and the closing phenylalanine or tryptophan. D genes are given only for firm matches. Size is stated for part of the rows, as once, few or many counts, or as a class when the clone is expanded.

TRBJ2-1,once,TRBD2,TRBV7-3,CASSFLAGAGYNEQFF,TGTGCCAGCAGCTTCTTAGCGGGAGCAGGGTACAATGAGCAGTTCTTC
TRBJ1-6,few,TRBD1,TRBV7-9,CASSWGQGYSPLHF,TGTGCCAGCAGCTGGGGACAGGGCTATTCACCCCTCCACTTT
TRBJ2-7,-,TRBD2,TRBV6-2/TRBV6-3,CASSPLSAGLYEQYF,TGTGCCAGCAGCCCCCTTTCAGCGGGATTATACGAGCAGTACTTC
TRBJ1-1,-,-,TRBV2,CASSRLVKAFF,TGTGCCAGCAGTAGACTGGTAAAAGCTTTCTTT
TRBJ1-2,-,-,TRBV5-1,CASSLGPGGLAGYTF,TGCGCCAGCAGCTTAGGTCCCGGGGGGCTAGCTGGCTACACCTTC
TRBJ2-1,few,TRBD2,TRBV4-1,CASSQEAGIYNEQFF,TGCGCCAGCAGCCAAGAAGCGGGAATCTACAATGAGCAGTTCTTC
TRBJ1-1,-,TRBD1,TRBV7-6,CASSSGTVNTEAFF,TGTGCCAGCAGCTCCGGGACAGTGAACACTGAAGCTTTCTTT
TRBJ2-5,-,-,TRBV30,CAWSMGAETQYF,TGTGCCTGGAGTATGGGGGCAGAGACCCAGTACTTC
TRBJ1-6,-,-,TRBV28,CATNPRFLWVGAYSPLHF,TGTGCCACTAACCCCAGGTTCCTATGGGTCGGTGCGTATTCACCCCTCCACTTT
TRBJ2-3,-,TRBD2,TRBV19,CASRIGLAGPRDTQYF,TGTGCCAGTAGGATCGGACTAGCGGGACCCCGGGATACGCAGTATTTT
TRBJ1-5,-,-,TRBV6-5,CASRPEGVRNQPQHF,TGTGCCAGCAGGCCCGAAGGGGTACGCAATCAGCCCCAGCATTTT
TRBJ2-3,-,TRBD2,TRBV5-1,CASSAPGTSGGGTDTQYF,TGCGCCAGCAGCGCCCCCGGGACTAGCGGGGGAGGCACAGATACGCAGTATTTT
TRBJ1-2,-,-,TRBV5-4,CASSWGGTINGYTF,TGTGCCAGCAGCTGGGGGGGGACCATTAATGGCTACACCTTC
TRBJ1-5,-,-,TRBV7-9,CASSFGDSSNQPQHF,TGTGCCAGCAGCTTCGGAGACAGTAGCAATCAGCCCCAGCATTTT
TRBJ2-2,-,-,TRBV12-2,CASRFTSGELFF,TGTGCAAGTCGCTTTACGAGTGGGGAGCTGTTTTTT
TRBJ1-3,-,-,TRBV2,CATYRGNTIYF,TGTGCCACCTACAGGGGAAACACCATATATTTT
TRBJ2-1,-,TRBD2,TRBV2,CASRFGTSGYNEQFF,TGTGCCAGCAGGTTTGGGACTAGCGGGTACAATGAGCAGTTCTTC
TRBJ2-7,once,TRBD1,TRBV18,CASTTGTGGYEQYF,TGTGCCAGCACTACCGGGACAGGGGGGTACGAGCAGTACTTC
TRBJ2-7,-,-,TRBV2,CASTRVESYEQYF,TGTGCCAGCACCCGAGTTGAATCCTACGAGCAGTACTTC
TRBJ2-3,-,-,TRBV7-8,CASSPGTHPRTDTQYF,TGTGCCAGCAGCCCGGGGACTCACCCTAGGACAGATACGCAGTATTTT
TRBJ2-7,-,-,TRBV11-2,CASSLYLNTYEQYF,TGTGCCAGCAGCTTATATCTAAATACCTACGAGCAGTACTTC
TRBJ1-5,-,-,TRBV12-3/TRBV12-4,CASSPGNQPQHF,TGTGCCAGCAGTCCGGGCAATCAGCCCCAGCATTTT
TRBJ1-5,-,-,TRBV6-5,CASQGSNQPQHF,TGTGCCAGCCAGGGAAGTAATCAGCCCCAGCATTTT
TRBJ1-4,-,TRBD1,TRBV25-1,CASSELQGTRVKLFF,TGTGCCAGCAGTGAGTTACAGGGGACTCGGGTTAAACTGTTTTTT
TRBJ1-5,-,-,TRBV6-6,CASTTPGGGQHQPQHF,TGTGCCAGCACTACTCCCGGCGGGGGGCAACATCAGCCCCAGCATTTT
TRBJ1-1,-,TRBD1,TRBV29-1,CSVHRGLSGTEAFF,TGCAGCGTCCACAGGGGGCTTTCGGGCACTGAAGCTTTCTTT
TRBJ1-2,-,TRBD1,TRBV20-1,CSAWDSRGYTF,TGCAGTGCTTGGGACAGTCGGGGCTACACCTTC
TRBJ2-7,-,TRBD2,TRBV5-1,CASSSTSGNYEQYF,TGCGCCAGCAGCTCGACTAGCGGAAACTACGAGCAGTACTTC
TRBJ2-1,few,TRBD2,TRBV4-2,CASSTSGSVGSQFF,TGTGCCAGCAGTACTAGCGGGAGTGTGGGAAGTCAGTTCTTC
TRBJ1-3,once,-,TRBV21-1,CASSKGTDRACSGNTIYF,TGTGCCAGCAGCAAGGGAACCGACAGAGCTTGCTCTGGAAACACCATATATTTT
TRBJ2-5,once,-,TRBV11-2,CASSRDLAETQYF,TGTGCCAGCAGTCGGGACTTGGCTGAGACCCAGTACTTC
TRBJ2-1,-,-,TRBV19,CASSISPYNEQFF,TGTGCCAGTAGTATATCCCCATACAATGAGCAGTTCTTC
TRBJ1-1,-,TRBD1,TRBV7-9,CASSEQGGTEAFF,TGTGCCAGCAGCGAACAGGGGGGCACTGAAGCTTTCTTT
TRBJ2-1,few,-,TRBV9,CASSGQPWQSYSEQFF,TGTGCCAGCAGCGGGCAGCCATGGCAGTCTTACAGTGAGCAGTTCTTC
TRBJ2-1,-,TRBD2,TRBV9,CASSVTLGGLAGGYNEQFF,TGTGCCAGCAGCGTCACCTTAGGGGGACTAGCGGGAGGGTACAATGAGCAGTTCTTC
TRBJ1-1,-,-,TRBV5-6,CASSLDQENTEAFF,TGTGCCAGCAGCTTGGACCAGGAGAACACTGAAGCTTTCTTT
TRBJ2-2,-,TRBD2,TRBV7-9,CASSYRLAENTGELFF,TGTGCCAGCAGCTATCGACTAGCGGAAAACACCGGGGAGCTGTTTTTT
TRBJ2-1,once,TRBD2,TRBV2,CASSEGSGRGDEQFF,TGTGCCAGCAGTGAGGGGAGCGGGAGGGGGGATGAGCAGTTCTTC
TRBJ2-3,-,-,TRBV6-6,CASSYGQSTDTQYF,TGTGCCAGCAGTTATGGACAAAGCACAGATACGCAGTATTTT
TRBJ2-5,-,TRBD2,TRBV19,CASRHRGTSEKETQYF,TGTGCCAGTAGACACCGAGGGACTAGCGAAAAAGAGACCCAGTACTTC
TRBJ2-7,-,-,TRBV5-1,CASSPTGTGIYEQYF,TGCGCCAGCAGCCCCACCGGGACTGGCATCTACGAGCAGTACTTC
TRBJ2-1,-,-,TRBV11-3,CASSPQGSLSEQFF,TGTGCCAGCAGCCCCCAGGGGAGCCTCAGTGAGCAGTTCTTC
TRBJ1-1,-,-,TRBV18,CASSPQGRTEAFF,TGTGCCAGCTCACCGCAGGGGCGAACTGAAGCTTTCTTT
TRBJ1-1,-,-,TRBV29-1,CSVEVRGNTEAFF,TGCAGCGTTGAAGTAAGGGGGAACACTGAAGCTTTCTTT
TRBJ2-3,-,-,TRBV7-9,CASSLGRADTQYF,TGTGCCAGCAGCTTAGGTAGAGCAGATACGCAGTATTTT
TRBJ1-2,once,TRBD1,TRBV4-3,CASSTGGSYYGYTF,TGCGCCAGCAGCACAGGGGGTTCGTACTATGGCTACACCTTC
TRBJ1-3,-,-,TRBV28,CAAWALNSGNTIYF,TGTGCCGCGTGGGCCCTCAACTCTGGAAACACCATATATTTT
TRBJ1-5,-,-,TRBV7-9,CASSLGDYSNQPQHF,TGTGCCAGCAGCTTAGGCGATTATAGCAATCAGCCCCAGCATTTT
TRBJ1-2,-,-,TRBV2,CASSPGGYGYTF,TGTGCCAGCAGCCCCGGCGGATATGGCTACACCTTC
TRBJ1-2,-,-,TRBV27,CASSSSGDGYTF,TGTGCCAGCAGTTCCTCAGGGGATGGCTACACCTTC
TRBJ1-5,-,TRBD1,TRBV28,CASSSAGGGGQPQHF,TGTGCCAGCAGTTCAGCAGGGGGCGGTGGTCAGCCCCAGCATTTT
TRBJ1-4,-,-,TRBV4-2,CASSQGAPYEKLFF,TGTGCCAGCAGCCAGGGGGCCCCCTATGAAAAACTGTTTTTT
TRBJ2-5,-,-,TRBV13,CASSGRQGSATRTQYF,TGTGCCAGCAGCGGACGGCAGGGTTCCGCTACGAGGACCCAGTACTTC
TRBJ2-7,few,TRBD2,TRBV29-1,CSVHSGTEQYF,TGCAGCGTCCATAGCGGGACCGAGCAGTACTTC